The 15 T cell receptor beta chains listed next were all sequenced from one sample in a study of blood T cell repertoires in COVID-19. TCRdb's table, derived via immunoSEQ multiplex PCR, lists solely in-frame clones and lacks some. Found here are about 80,000 clones, approximately 79% of them singletons; the top ten hold about a sixth. The sample comprised peripheral blood. These receptors all stem from a man between 65 and 80 years old with active or convalescent COVID-19.

V usage is TRBV18 and J usage is TRBJ1-6, with D uncertain. The CDR3 is made up of 14 amino acids. The germline CDR1 and CDR2 sequences are KGHSH and LQKENI. Trimming removed 4 bases from V and 3 bases from J, with 7 bases in between. The CDR3: CASSLAGYNSPLHF. In DNA, the CDR3 is TGTGCCAGCTCACTGGCGGGCTATAATTCACCCCTCCACTTT.

The rearrangement joins TRBV15 to TRBJ2-7; TRBD1 aligns across 8 bases. V shed 4 bases and J 4 bases; nucleotides not matched to a gene: 6. Germline assignment: CDR1 LNHNV and CDR2 YYDKDF (reference sequence). The CDR3 contains 14 residues. Here the CDR3 DNA reads TGTGCCACCAGCATCAACAGACAGGGGTACGAGCAGTACTTC. This codes for CATSINRQGYEQYF.

This rearrangement joins TRBV5-4 to TRBJ2-3; the D gene is possibly TRBD1 (5 bases). The CDR3 is 15 amino acids. The V end was cut by 0 bases, the J end by 2 bases, with 10 bases between. Germline lookup yields CDR1 SGHNT and CDR2 YYREEE (reference sequence). Here the CDR3 DNA reads TGTGCCAGCAGCTTGGCCGACAGCCTCACAGATACGCAGTATTTT. This sequence encodes CASSLADSLTDTQYF.

The chain is built from TRBV7-3 and TRBJ1-4; possible D gene TRBD1, 6 bases. V lost 5 bases and J 0 bases, leaving 13 bases between the germline ends. CDR1 is SGHTA and CDR2 is FQGTGA in the germline V gene. CDR3 length equals 16 residues. CDR3 region: CASSRSDRSTNEKLFF. The CDR3 region has the DNA TGTGCCAGCAGCCGATCGGACAGATCAACTAATGAAAAACTGTTTTTT.

The CDR3 nucleotides read TGTGCCAGCAGCCCCCCCGGCCGACACTACGAGCAGTACTTC. Residues: CASSPPGRHYEQYF. The chain has TRBV9 and TRBJ2-7, with D uncertain. V lost 4 bases, J lost 3 bases, and 14 bases lay in between. Germline CDR1 is SGDLS and CDR2 is YYNGEE. CDR3 length: 14 amino acids. The whole variable domain, filled in from reference TRBV9 and TRBJ2-7, reads DSGVTQTPKHLITATGQRVTLRCSPRSGDLSVYWYQQSLDQGLQFLIQYYNGEERAKGNILERFSAQQFPDLHSELNLSSLELGDSALYFCASSPPGRHYEQYFGPGTRLTVT.

V gene TRBV5-1 combines with J gene TRBJ1-2; D is unresolved. Germline V gene sequence: CDR1 SGHRS, CDR2 YFSETQ. The CDR3 has 15 amino acids. Deletions cut 2 bases from V and 3 bases from J, with 14 bases between. CDR3 amino acids: CASSLPSRGDYGYTF. The CDR3, as DNA: TGCGCCAGCAGCTTACCTTCCCGGGGAGACTATGGCTACACCTTC. Using reference TRBV5-1 and TRBJ1-2 for the parts outside the CDR3, the full variable domain is KAGVTQTPRYLIKTRGQQVTLSCSPISGHRSVSWYQQTPGQGLQFLFEYFSETQRNKGNFPGRFSGRQFSNSRSEMNVSTLELGDSALYLCASSLPSRGDYGYTFGSGTRLTVV.

This clone was seen a few times. This chain joins TRBV5-1 and TRBJ2-5; perhaps TRBD2 as D (6 bases). The CDR3 sequence is 14 residues long. Trimming removed 0 bases at V and 5 bases at J, with 11 bases between. The germline CDR1 and CDR2 sequences are SGHRS and YFSETQ. Here the CDR3 reads CASSLVGGFETQYF. CDR3 in DNA: TGCGCCAGCAGCTTGGTTGGGGGGTTTGAGACCCAGTACTTC.

V usage is TRBV29-1 and J usage is TRBJ1-4, with a possible D match to TRBD1 (6 bases). The CDR3 has 14 amino acids. Deletions cut 6 bases from V and 7 bases from J, with 18 bases between. Germline CDR1 and CDR2: SQVTM and ANQGSEA. The DNA for the CDR3 is TGCAGCGTACACCCGACAGGCCGGGGTGAAAAACTGTTTTTT. It codes for CSVHPTGRGEKLFF.

This chain uses TRBV5-5 with TRBJ2-5; no clear D. Trimming pared 2 bases from V and 1 base from J, leaving 6 bases between. Germline-derived CDR1 and CDR2 are SGHKS and YYEKEE (reference sequence). The CDR3 consists of 13 residues. CDR3 sequence: CASSLQPQETQYF. CDR3 bases: TGTGCCAGCAGCTTACAACCCCAAGAGACCCAGTACTTC.

The chain is built from TRBV6-1 and TRBJ2-4; no definite D call. The CDR3 length is 16 residues. Germline lookup yields CDR1 MNHNS and CDR2 SASEGT. V lost 2 bases to trimming and J lost 1 base, with 12 bases between them. The CDR3 sequence: CASSELSVAAKNIQYF. Here the CDR3 DNA reads TGTGCCAGCAGTGAATTATCCGTTGCGGCCAAAAACATTCAGTACTTC.

J is TRBJ2-5 and V is TRBV4-2, with TRBD2 matching over 8 bases. The CDR3 contains 18 residues. The germline gives CDR1 LGHNA, CDR2 YNFKEQ. The V gene end was trimmed by 3 bases and the J gene end by 4 bases; junction bases not matched to a gene: 16. CDR3 DNA sequence: TGTGCCAGCAGCCAGGGAAGTAAAACGGGGGCGGGAGGAGAGACCCAGTACTTC. This codes for CASSQGSKTGAGGETQYF.

This chain links TRBV11-2 with TRBJ2-1; D may be TRBD1 (5 bases). Germline V gene data show CDR1 as SGHAT and CDR2 as FQNNGV. V lost 0 bases and J 0 bases, leaving 6 bases between the germline ends. The CDR3 sequence is 15 residues long. CDR3 protein: CASSLDQGSYNEQFF. The CDR3 DNA sequence: TGTGCCAGCAGCTTAGATCAGGGCTCCTACAATGAGCAGTTCTTC.

This clone is a singleton in its sample. The gene calls are TRBV7-3 and TRBJ2-2; D remains ambiguous. Trimming cost V 4 bases and J 6 bases, with 18 bases left between them. This CDR3 is built from 16 residues. Per the germline V gene, CDR1 is SGHTA and CDR2 is FQGTGA. CDR3 sequence (DNA): TGTGCCAGCAGCTCAACCCCCGAGTCCCCGCCCGGGGAGCTGTTTTTT. Translated: CASSSTPESPPGELFF.

This clone has just a few counts. The gene calls are TRBV4-1 and TRBJ2-2; D is ambiguous. CDR1 MGHRA and CDR2 YSYEKL come from the germline V gene. Trimming shortened V by 4 bases and J by 4 bases, and 13 bases separated the two germline ends. The CDR3 runs 15 residues. The chain's CDR3 is CASSPRRGATGELFF. Written as DNA, the CDR3 is TGCGCCAGCAGCCCCCGTCGCGGAGCCACCGGGGAGCTGTTTTTT.

The rearrangement uses TRBV10-3 and TRBJ1-3, with D unclear. The CDR3 is made up of 14 amino acids. V lost 2 bases and J 4 bases, leaving 9 bases between the germline ends. Germline V CDR1 and CDR2: ENHRY, SYGVKD. This CDR3 is CAISEGAEGNTIYF. The CDR3, as DNA: TGTGCCATCAGTGAGGGTGCGGAAGGAAACACCATATATTTT.